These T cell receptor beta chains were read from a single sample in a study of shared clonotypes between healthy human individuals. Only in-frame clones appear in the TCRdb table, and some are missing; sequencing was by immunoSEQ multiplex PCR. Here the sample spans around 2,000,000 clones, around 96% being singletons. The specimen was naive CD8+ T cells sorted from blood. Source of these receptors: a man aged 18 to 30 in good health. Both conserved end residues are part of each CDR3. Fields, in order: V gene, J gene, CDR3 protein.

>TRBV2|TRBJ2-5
CASIEGGLGETQYF
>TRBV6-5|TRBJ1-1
CASKTGSENTEAFF
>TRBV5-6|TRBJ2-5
CASSGGLAGDLGETQYF
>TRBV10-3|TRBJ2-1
CATIPGQGINEQFF
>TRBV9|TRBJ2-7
CASSGGAGLLYEQYF
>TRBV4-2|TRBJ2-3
CASSLRGGDTDTQYF
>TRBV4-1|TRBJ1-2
CASSQVMGSDGYTF
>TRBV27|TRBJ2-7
CASSLGGAPPYEQYF
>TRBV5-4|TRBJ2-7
CASEKQGLAGVEQYF
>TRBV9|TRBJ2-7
CASSVEGLAGYEQYF
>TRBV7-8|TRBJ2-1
CASSSKPLERSEQFF
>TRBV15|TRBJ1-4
CATSRDRSTNEKLFF
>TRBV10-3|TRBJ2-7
CASSWTLDYEQYF
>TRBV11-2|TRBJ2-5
CASSLDYTGGAQETQYF
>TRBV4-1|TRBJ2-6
CASSQEPPGNRNNSGANVLTF
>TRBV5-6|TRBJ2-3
CASSSFGLWNTDTQYF
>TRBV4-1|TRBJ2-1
CASSQGWGKEDGNEQFF
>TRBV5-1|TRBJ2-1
CASSLYGDGEQFF
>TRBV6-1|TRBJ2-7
CASSDGNRYEQYF
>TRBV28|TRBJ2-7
CASSLLTGLAYEQYF
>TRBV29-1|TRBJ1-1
CSVARDRDPGAFF
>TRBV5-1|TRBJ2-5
CASSFSMGQGETQYF
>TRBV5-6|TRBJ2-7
CASSLGTSSYEQYF
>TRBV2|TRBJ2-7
CASSSGLAGPGDEQYF
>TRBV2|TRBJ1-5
CASSEDSYSNQPQHF
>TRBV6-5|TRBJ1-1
CASSYRGGVSEAFF
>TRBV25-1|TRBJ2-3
CASETFTSASTDTQYF
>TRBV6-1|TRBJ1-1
CAIRTAMNTEAFF
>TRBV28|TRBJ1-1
CASRSGAATEAFF
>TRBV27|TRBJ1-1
CASSTVSEAFF
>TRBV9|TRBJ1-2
CASSVGGGANYGYTF
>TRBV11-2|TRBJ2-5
CASSLIAEQETQYF
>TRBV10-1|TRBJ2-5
CASSDSGVQETQYF
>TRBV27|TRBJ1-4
CASRWTGDLRKLFF
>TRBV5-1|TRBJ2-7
CASSFSTSYEQYF
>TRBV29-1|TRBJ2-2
CSVESPSGVGELFF
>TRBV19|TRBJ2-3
CASSIDLEVIDTQYF